Below, 18 T cell receptor beta chains from the same sample are listed, as sequenced in a study of T cells expressing NK-cell markers. One entry per CDR3 protein, without DNA, is what TCRdb gives after re-calling the 5' RACE reads. In total, the table holds a few hundred thousand distinct CDR3 sequences. The sample comprised blood T cells: a sorted CD56 or NKG2C T cell subset, CD4+ or CD8+ T cells, or bulk PBMC T cells (not recorded which). Every receptor here comes from a man aged 18 to 69 in good health.

The chain joins TRBV28 to TRBJ2-1; TCRdb lists TRBD1, though no DNA is available to test this call. The CDR3 is made up of 16 amino acids. Germline V gene lookup returns CDR1 MDHEN and CDR2 SYDVKM. CDR3 protein: CASSLFGTDAYNEQFF.

This chain links TRBV5-1 with TRBJ2-6; with no DNA, the TCRdb D assignment of TRBD1 cannot be verified. Germline V gene sequence: CDR1 SGHRS, CDR2 YFSETQ. This CDR3 has 17 amino acids. CDR3 residues: CASSLARDNSGANVLTF.

The chain uses TRBV2 and TRBJ2-7; the TCRdb D gene call, TRBD2, has no DNA to confirm it. The CDR3 loop spans 15 amino acids. Germline CDR1 and CDR2: SNHLY and FYNNEI. CDR3 sequence reads: CASRLAGSNYYEQYF.

The rearrangement links TRBV27 to TRBJ1-1; absent DNA, TCRdb's TRBD1 call cannot be checked. The CDR3 totals 15 residues. Germline V gene lookup returns CDR1 MNHEY and CDR2 SMNVEV (reference sequence). CDR3 in amino acids: CASSARAGVIAEAFF.

The chain couples TRBV4-2 to TRBJ1-4; TCRdb lists TRBD1, though no DNA is available to test this call. This CDR3 is built from 15 residues. CDR1 and CDR2 (germline): LGHNA, YNFKEQ. The CDR3 sequence is CASSQPGQGWEKLFF.

This chain joins TRBV5-1 and TRBJ2-4; the TRBD2 assignment by TCRdb is unverifiable without DNA. This CDR3 has 16 amino acids. CDR1 and CDR2 from the germline V gene are SGHRS and YFSETQ. The CDR3: CASSVITGTAGNIQYF. The whole variable domain, filled in from reference TRBV5-1 and TRBJ2-4, reads KAGVTQTPRYLIKTRGQQVTLSCSPISGHRSVSWYQQTPGQGLQFLFEYFSETQRNKGNFPGRFSGRQFSNSRSEMNVSTLELGDSALYLCASSVITGTAGNIQYFGAGTRLSVL.

V usage is TRBV5-5 and J usage is TRBJ1-5; no DNA is available, so the TRBD1 call from TCRdb remains unchecked. The CDR3 is made up of 16 amino acids. The germline CDR1 and CDR2 sequences are SGHKS and YYEKEE (reference sequence). The CDR3 protein is CASSRGQGYSNQPQHF. The complete variable domain, with remaining parts taken from reference TRBV5-5 and TRBJ1-5, reads DAGVTQSPTHLIKTRGQQVTLRCSPISGHKSVSWYQQVLGQGPQFIFQYYEKEERGRGNFPDRFSARQFPNYSSELNVNALLLGDSALYLCASSRGQGYSNQPQHFGDGTRLSIL.

The chain links TRBV23-1 to TRBJ2-3; the TCRdb call, TRBD1, lacks DNA for checking. TRBV23-1 is treated as an ORF (open reading frame) with a function not yet certain. The CDR3 extends over 16 amino acids. The CDR3 loop is CASSHPPTSAADTQYF.

The rearrangement links TRBV7-3 to TRBJ2-2; TCRdb reports TRBD1, a call that lacks DNA to check it against. From germline, CDR1 is SGHTA and CDR2 FQGTGA. CDR3 size: 16 residues. CDR3 in amino acids: CASSLLGQGGSGELFF.

V and J are TRBV20-1 and TRBJ1-5; the D call of TRBD1 rests on TCRdb alone, since no DNA is present to check it. Germline CDR1 is DFQATT and CDR2 is SNEGSKA (reference sequence). This CDR3 has 17 amino acids. The CDR3 loop is CSATDRGPVYSNQPQHF.

V usage is TRBV28 and J usage is TRBJ2-3; as DNA is missing, the TRBD1 call by TCRdb cannot be tested. The CDR3 length is 15 residues. The germline gives CDR1 MDHEN, CDR2 SYDVKM. The CDR3 sequence: CASSLTQGPTDTQYF. The full variable domain, its missing parts supplied by reference TRBV28 and TRBJ2-3, is DVKVTQSSRYLVKRTGEKVFLECVQDMDHENMFWYRQDPGLGLRLIYFSYDVKMKEKGDIPEGYSVSREKKERFSLILESASTNQTSMYLCASSLTQGPTDTQYFGPGTRLTVL.

The chain combines TRBV7-9 with TRBJ1-1. The length of the CDR3 is 15 residues. CDR1 and CDR2 from the germline V gene are SEHNR and FQNEAQ (reference sequence). The CDR3 loop is CASSPWEGGNTEAFF.

J is TRBJ2-3 and V is TRBV7-3; the D call from TCRdb, TRBD2, cannot be confirmed without DNA. The CDR3 is 17 residues long. Germline V lookup: CDR1 SGHTA, CDR2 FQGTGA. CDR3: CASSLTSAGGSTDTQYF.

The J gene is TRBJ2-3, the V gene TRBV18. This CDR3 comprises 17 residues. The germline gives CDR1 KGHSH, CDR2 LQKENI. CDR3 loop: CASSPQHLHRRSDTQYF.

This chain uses TRBV27 with TRBJ2-1; the D call of TRBD2 rests on TCRdb alone, since no DNA is present to check it. The CDR3 runs 16 residues. The germline V gene encodes CDR1 MNHEY and CDR2 SMNVEV (reference sequence). The CDR3: CASSRGGTSSYNEQFF.

V and J are TRBV23-1 and TRBJ1-1; TCRdb selects TRBD1, and the lack of DNA leaves this call unchecked. TRBV23-1 falls under the ORF class, with uncertain function. This CDR3 has 14 residues. The CDR3 reads CASSRWAGNTEAFF.

The chain's CDR3 is CSAKIPGGGETQYF. The chain combines TRBV20-1 with TRBJ2-5; the D gene TCRdb calls, TRBD1, cannot be checked with no DNA. The length of the CDR3 is 14 residues. Germline V CDR1 and CDR2: DFQATT, SNEGSKA (reference sequence).

The chain links TRBV28 to TRBJ2-3; TCRdb's D call, TRBD2, is unchecked because there is no DNA. CDR3 length: 15 amino acids. Germline loops: CDR1 MDHEN, CDR2 SYDVKM. The chain's CDR3 is CASTDWRTRTDTQYF.